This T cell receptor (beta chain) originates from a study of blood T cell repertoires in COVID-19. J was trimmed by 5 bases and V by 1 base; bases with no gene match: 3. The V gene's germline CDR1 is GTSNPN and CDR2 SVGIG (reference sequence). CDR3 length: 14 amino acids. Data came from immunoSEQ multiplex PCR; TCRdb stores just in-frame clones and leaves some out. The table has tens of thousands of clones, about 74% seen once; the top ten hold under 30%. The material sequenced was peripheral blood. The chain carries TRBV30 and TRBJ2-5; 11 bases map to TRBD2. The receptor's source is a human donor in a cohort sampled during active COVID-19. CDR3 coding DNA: TGTGCCTGGAGTGAAGGACTAGCGGGCGAGACCCAGTACTTC. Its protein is CAWSEGLAGETQYF.